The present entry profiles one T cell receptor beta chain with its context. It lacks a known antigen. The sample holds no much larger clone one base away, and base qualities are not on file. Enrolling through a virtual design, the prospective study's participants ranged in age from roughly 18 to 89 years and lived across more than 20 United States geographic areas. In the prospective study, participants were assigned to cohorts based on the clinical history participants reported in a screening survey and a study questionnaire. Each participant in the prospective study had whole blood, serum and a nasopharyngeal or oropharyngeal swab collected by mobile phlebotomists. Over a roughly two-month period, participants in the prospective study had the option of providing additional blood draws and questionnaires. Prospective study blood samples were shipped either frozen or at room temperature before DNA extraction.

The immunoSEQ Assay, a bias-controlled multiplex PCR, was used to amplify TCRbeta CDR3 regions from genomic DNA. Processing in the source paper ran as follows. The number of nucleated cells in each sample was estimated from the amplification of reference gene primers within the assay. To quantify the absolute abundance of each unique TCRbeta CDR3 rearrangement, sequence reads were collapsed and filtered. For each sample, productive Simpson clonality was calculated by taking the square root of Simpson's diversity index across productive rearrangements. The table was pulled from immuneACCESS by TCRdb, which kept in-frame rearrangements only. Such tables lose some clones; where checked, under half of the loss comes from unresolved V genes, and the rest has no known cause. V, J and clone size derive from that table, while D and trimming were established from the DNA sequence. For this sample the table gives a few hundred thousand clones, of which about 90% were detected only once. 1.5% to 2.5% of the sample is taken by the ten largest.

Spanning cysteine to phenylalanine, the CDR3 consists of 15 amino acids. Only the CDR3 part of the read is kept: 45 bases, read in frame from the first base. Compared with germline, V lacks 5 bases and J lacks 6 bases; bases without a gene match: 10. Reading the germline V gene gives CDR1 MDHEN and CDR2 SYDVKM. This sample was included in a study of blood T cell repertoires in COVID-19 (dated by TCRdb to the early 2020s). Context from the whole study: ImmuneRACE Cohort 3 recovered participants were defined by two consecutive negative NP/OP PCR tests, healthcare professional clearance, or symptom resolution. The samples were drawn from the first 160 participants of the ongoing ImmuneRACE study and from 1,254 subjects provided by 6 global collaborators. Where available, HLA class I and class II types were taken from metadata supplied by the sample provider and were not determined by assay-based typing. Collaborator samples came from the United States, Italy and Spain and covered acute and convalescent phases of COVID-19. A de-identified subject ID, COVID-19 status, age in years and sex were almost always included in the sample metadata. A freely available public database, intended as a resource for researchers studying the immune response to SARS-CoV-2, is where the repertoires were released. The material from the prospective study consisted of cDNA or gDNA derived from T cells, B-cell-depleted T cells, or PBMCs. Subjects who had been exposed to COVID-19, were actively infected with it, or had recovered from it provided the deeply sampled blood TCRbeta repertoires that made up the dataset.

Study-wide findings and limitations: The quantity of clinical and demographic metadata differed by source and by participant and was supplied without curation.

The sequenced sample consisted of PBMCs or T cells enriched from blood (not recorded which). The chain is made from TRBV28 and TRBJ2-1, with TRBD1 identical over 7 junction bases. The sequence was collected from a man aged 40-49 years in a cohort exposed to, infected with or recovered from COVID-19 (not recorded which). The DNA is TGTGCCAGCAGTATGGGACAGAAGATGTCCAATGAGCAGTTCTTC. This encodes CASSMGQKMSNEQFF. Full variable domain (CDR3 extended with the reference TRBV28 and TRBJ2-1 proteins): DVKVTQSSRYLVKRTGEKVFLECVQDMDHENMFWYRQDPGLGLRLIYFSYDVKMKEKGDIPEGYSVSREKKERFSLILESASTNQTSMYLCASSMGQKMSNEQFFGPGTRLTVL.